The T cell receptor (beta chain) under discussion was sequenced for a study of CD8 T cells in ankylosing spondylitis. TCRdb passed the 5' RACE reads through MiXCR, listing each CDR3 protein once. The sample has a few hundred thousand distinct CDR3 sequences, about 20% seen once; the top ten hold approximately 32%. Germline CDR1 reads LNHNV; CDR2 reads YYDKDF (reference sequence). The CDR3 spans 14 residues. J gave up 9 bases and V 5 bases, and 8 bases lay outside the gene matches. V gene TRBV15 combines with J gene TRBJ2-1, with 9 bases lining up with TRBD2. Sequenced input: blood, either unsorted or a sorted T cell fraction (not recorded which). The source is a male donor with ankylosing spondylitis or in good health (not recorded which). CDR3 sequence reads: CATSGPRLAAEQFF. The CDR3 DNA sequence: TGTGCCACCAGCGGACCTCGACTAGCGGCTGAGCAGTTCTTC.